The 16 T cell receptor beta chains below come from one sample, sequenced in a study of shared clonotypes between healthy human individuals (dated by TCRdb to the early 2020s). The method behind the library was the immunoSEQ multiplex PCR assay. This is the immuneACCESS table as TCRdb keeps it, with only in-frame sequences that have V and J called. A part of the clones is gone; compared with another copy, unresolved V genes explain less than half, and the rest is unexplained. Here the sample has 950,000 to 1,200,000 clones; 77% occur a single time. 0.89% of the sample is in the top ten clones. Sequenced sample: memory CD4+ T cells from PBMCs. Taken with the paper, the label for cell subset or site translates to: CD45RA-negative fraction. All receptors come from a man aged 18 to 35 in good health. Some clones in this sample may be carry-over from other donors' samples.

This clone has a handful of counts. The genes are TRBV4-2 and TRBJ2-7; maybe TRBD2 (6 bases). Trimming took off 4 bases at V and 5 bases at J, with 21 bases between the two ends. In germline, CDR1 is LGHNA, CDR2 YNFKEQ. The CDR3 runs to 16 residues. The CDR3 nucleotides read TGTGCCAGCAGCCCCATCCCGACTAGTCTCGTCCACGAGCAGTACTTC. Translating gives CASSPIPTSLVHEQYF.

This rearrangement joins TRBV28 to TRBJ2-1; 7 bases agree with TRBD2. This CDR3 has 15 amino acids. Germline values: CDR1 MDHEN, CDR2 SYDVKM. The V gene end was trimmed by 2 bases and the J gene end by 6 bases; junction bases not matched to a gene: 7. The CDR3 DNA is TGTGCCAGCAGTTTAAGTGGGAGGGTCTCCAATGAGCAGTTCTTC. Encoded protein: CASSLSGRVSNEQFF.

The V gene is TRBV5-1, the J gene TRBJ2-7; D perhaps matches TRBD2 (6 bases). The germline CDR1 and CDR2 sequences are SGHRS and YFSETQ. V lost 4 bases to trimming and J lost 2 bases, with 13 bases between them. The CDR3 consists of 14 residues. The CDR3: CASSPGTFTYEQYF. DNA of the CDR3: TGCGCCAGCAGCCCAGGGACTTTCACCTACGAGCAGTACTTC. The full variable domain, completed using reference TRBV5-1 and TRBJ2-7, is KAGVTQTPRYLIKTRGQQVTLSCSPISGHRSVSWYQQTPGQGLQFLFEYFSETQRNKGNFPGRFSGRQFSNSRSEMNVSTLELGDSALYLCASSPGTFTYEQYFGPGTRLTVT.

CDR3 protein: CASSQGPLGGDPYEQYF. The CDR3 DNA reads as TGCGCCAGCAGCCAAGGCCCACTGGGCGGTGATCCCTACGAGCAGTACTTC. The gene calls are TRBV4-3 and TRBJ2-7; D is unresolved. Germline lookup yields CDR1 LGHNA and CDR2 YSLEER. With 1 base removed from V and 2 bases from J, the gap between germline ends came to 18 bases. This CDR3 contains 17 residues.

This rearrangement joins TRBV7-9 to TRBJ1-4; tentatively, D is TRBD1 (6 bases). The CDR3 totals 14 residues. Germline loops: CDR1 SEHNR, CDR2 FQNEAQ (reference sequence). Trimming removed 5 bases at V and 8 bases at J, with 15 bases between. The CDR3 sequence: CASSPLTGQEKLFF. Written as DNA, the CDR3 is TGTGCCAGCAGCCCGTTGACAGGTCAGGAAAAACTGTTTTTT.

This clone appeared once. V gene TRBV28 combines with J gene TRBJ1-2; TRBD1 is a possible D gene (5 bases). CDR3 length equals 14 residues. The germline V gene has CDR1 MDHEN and CDR2 SYDVKM. Trimming removed 5 bases from V and 7 bases from J, with 17 bases in between. The chain's CDR3 is CASSIESGWSGYTF. The DNA for the CDR3 is TGTGCCAGCAGTATAGAGTCAGGGTGGTCTGGCTACACCTTC.

Concerning this clone: Other DNA variants within this sample encode the same CDR3. The chain combines TRBV6-1 with TRBJ2-3, with D possibly called TRBD1 or TRBD2 (5 bases each). CDR1 MNHNS and CDR2 SASEGT come from the germline V gene. Trimming took 6 bases from V and 2 from J, leaving 6 bases between them. The CDR3 has 12 amino acids. The CDR3 nucleotides are TGTGCCAGCAGCGGGGCCACAGATACGCAGTATTTT. Its translation: CASSGATDTQYF.

This clone appeared once. The chain recombines TRBV6-1 with TRBJ2-2; 7 bases are shared with TRBD1. V was clipped by 4 bases and J by 4 bases; unmatched bases: 3. Germline-derived CDR1 and CDR2 are MNHNS and SASEGT. The CDR3 consists of 14 residues. The CDR3 DNA follows: TGTGCCAGCAGTGCCAAGGGGGCCACCGGGGAGCTGTTTTTT. Its translation is CASSAKGATGELFF.

The chain employs TRBV5-1 and TRBJ1-2, with D tentatively TRBD1 (5 bases). Germline loops: CDR1 SGHRS, CDR2 YFSETQ. The CDR3 totals 16 residues. Trimming left V 3 bases short and J 1 base short, with 16 bases between. CDR3 coding DNA: TGCGCCAGCAGCTCTGGTATCTGGGGGGATAACTATGGCTACACCTTC. It specifies CASSSGIWGDNYGYTF.

The chain has TRBV4-1 and TRBJ2-7; 10 bases map to TRBD1. This CDR3 has 16 residues. The V gene end was trimmed by 3 bases and the J gene end by 2 bases; junction bases not matched to a gene: 7. The germline CDR1 and CDR2 sequences are MGHRA and YSYEKL. The CDR3 spells CASSQRAGTGAYEQYF. CDR3 bases: TGCGCCAGCAGCCAGCGGGCCGGGACAGGGGCCTACGAGCAGTACTTC.

In its sample, this clone was seen a few times. This chain links TRBV11-2 with TRBJ2-1, with D perhaps matching TRBD2 (7 bases). The V end lost 6 bases, the J end lost 4 bases, and 16 bases lay between the germline ends. The germline CDR1 and CDR2 sequences are SGHAT and FQNNGV. The CDR3 consists of 15 residues. The CDR3 spells CASSLGAGVYNEQFF. The CDR3 bases are TGTGCCAGCAGTCTGGGGGCGGGAGTTTACAATGAGCAGTTCTTC. The full variable domain, its missing parts supplied by reference TRBV11-2 and TRBJ2-1, is EAGVAQSPRYKIIEKRQSVAFWCNPISGHATLYWYQQILGQGPKLLIQFQNNGVVDDSQLPKDRFSAERLKGVDSTLKIQPAKLEDSAVYLCASSLGAGVYNEQFFGPGTRLTVL.

The V call is TRBV11-2, the J call TRBJ2-3; a possible D gene is TRBD1 (5 bases). The CDR3 loop spans 14 amino acids. Germline values: CDR1 SGHAT, CDR2 FQNNGV. Trimming left V 3 bases short and J 4 bases short, with 11 bases between. CDR3 sequence reads: CASSFGALADTQYF. The CDR3 DNA sequence: TGTGCCAGCAGCTTTGGGGCACTGGCAGATACGCAGTATTTT.

Many counts were recorded for this clone. The CDR3 coding sequence is TGTGCCAGCAGTTTTGCCGGGTCCCATACTTTCAATGAGCAGTTCTTC. It is translated as CASSFAGSHTFNEQFF. This chain uses TRBV27 with TRBJ2-1; D is unclear. The CDR3 runs 16 residues. Germline loops: CDR1 MNHEY, CDR2 SMNVEV (reference sequence). The germline V and J ends were trimmed by 3 bases and 6 bases, with 18 bases remaining between them.

The chain carries TRBV28 and TRBJ2-7; maybe TRBD1 (8 bases). The V and J ends lost 5 bases and 1 base respectively, with 18 bases between them. This CDR3 contains 16 residues. Germline CDR1 is MDHEN and CDR2 is SYDVKM. This CDR3 is CASSPSGTGHSYEQYF. In DNA, the CDR3 is TGTGCCAGCAGTCCCAGCGGGACAGGTCATTCCTACGAGCAGTACTTC.

This chain uses TRBV18 with TRBJ2-7; D perhaps matches TRBD1 (5 bases). From germline, CDR1 is KGHSH and CDR2 LQKENI. The CDR3 extends over 14 amino acids. The germline V and J ends were trimmed by 3 bases and 3 bases, with 12 bases remaining between them. The CDR3: CASSPTTVIYEQYF. CDR3 bases: TGTGCCAGCTCACCCACGACAGTAATCTACGAGCAGTACTTC.

The V call is TRBV29-1, the J call TRBJ2-5; 10 bases are shared with TRBD2. V was clipped by 2 bases and J by 2 bases; unmatched bases: 8. This CDR3 spans 16 amino acids. CDR1 and CDR2 from the germline V gene are SQVTM and ANQGSEA. The CDR3 bases are TGCAGCGTTGAAACAGGGACTAGCGTTGAACAAGAGACCCAGTACTTC. It codes for CSVETGTSVEQETQYF.